These 24 T cell receptor beta chains were all obtained from the same sample, sequenced in a study of OX40 agonist ivuxolimab in advanced cancers. Profiled with immunoSEQ multiplex PCR; TCRdb holds only in-frame clones, not every one. The sample contains approximately 69,000 clones, over 80% of which appear only once. The input for sequencing was CD4+ or CD8+ T cells sorted from blood, taken in a trial of the OX40 agonist ivuxolimab. The receptor set was obtained from an adult with an advanced solid tumor such as melanoma, head and neck, liver or kidney cancer.

The chain couples TRBV28 to TRBJ2-7; 8 bases are shared with TRBD2. Trimming at V came to 5 bases and at J to 4 bases, leaving 16 bases not matched to a gene. The germline V gene has CDR1 MDHEN and CDR2 SYDVKM. This CDR3 is 17 amino acids long. The CDR3 loop is CASSAILSGSSPYEQYF. The CDR3 DNA follows: TGTGCCAGCAGTGCCATATTGAGCGGGAGTTCCCCTTACGAGCAGTACTTC.

The chain couples TRBV5-4 to TRBJ2-2; D not certain. The germline V and J ends were trimmed by 5 bases and 6 bases, with 17 bases remaining between them. CDR1 is SGHNT and CDR2 is YYREEE in the germline V gene (reference sequence). There are 15 residues in the CDR3. The CDR3 sequence is CASREEVGLAGELFF. The CDR3 region has the DNA TGTGCCAGCAGGGAAGAAGTGGGGTTGGCCGGGGAGCTGTTTTTT.

The chain employs TRBV4-1 and TRBJ1-2; D unclear. CDR3 length: 14 amino acids. The germline gives CDR1 MGHRA, CDR2 YSYEKL. The V and J ends lost 0 bases and 7 bases respectively, with 12 bases between them. This CDR3 reads CASSQDPSRFGYTF. The CDR3 bases are TGCGCCAGCAGCCAAGATCCCAGTCGCTTTGGCTACACCTTC.

The gene calls are TRBV11-3 and TRBJ1-1, with 9 positions matching TRBD1. After removal of 5 bases from V and 5 bases from J, the junction contained 9 bases not matched to a gene. The CDR3 spans 15 residues. Germline CDR1 is SGHNT and CDR2 is YENEEA. CDR3 in DNA: TGTGCCAGCAGCCCTCGGGACAGGGCAGGGACTGAAGCTTTCTTT. This codes for CASSPRDRAGTEAFF.

This clone is a singleton in its sample. The genes are TRBV5-4 and TRBJ2-6; D is possibly TRBD1 (6 bases). V was trimmed by 2 bases and J by 12 bases, leaving 15 bases between them. The length of the CDR3 is 14 residues. CDR1 and CDR2 from the germline V gene are SGHNT and YYREEE (reference sequence). CDR3 DNA: TGTGCCAGCAGCTTTGTGACAGGTGGGATCGTCCTGACTTTC. This encodes CASSFVTGGIVLTF.

The V and J genes are TRBV19 and TRBJ2-7; 9 bases line up with TRBD1. V shed 3 bases, J shed 2 bases, and the junction held 5 bases outside the gene matches. The V gene's germline CDR1 is LNHDA and CDR2 SQIVND (reference sequence). This CDR3 comprises 15 residues. The CDR3, as DNA: TGTGCCAGTAGTATCCTGGACAGGGGACCCTACGAGCAGTACTTC. As protein: CASSILDRGPYEQYF. Drawing the rest from reference TRBV19 and TRBJ2-7, the complete variable domain is DGGITQSPKYLFRKEGQNVTLSCEQNLNHDAMYWYRQDPGQGLRLIYYSQIVNDFQKGDIAEGYSVSREKKESFPLTVTSAQKNPTAFYLCASSILDRGPYEQYFGPGTRLTVT.

This clone was counted a single time. The chain recombines TRBV27 with TRBJ1-5, with D unclear. Per germline, CDR1 MNHEY and CDR2 SMNVEV (reference sequence). V gave up 4 bases and J gave up 1 base, with 8 bases separating them. The CDR3 is 14 amino acids. The CDR3 loop reads CASSSQGSNQPQHF. In nucleotides, the CDR3 is TGTGCCAGCAGTTCTCAAGGGAGCAATCAGCCCCAGCATTTT.

This clone was seen a single time. The chain carries TRBV5-1 and TRBJ1-2, with TRBD1 matching over 8 bases. Trimming cost V 0 bases and J 5 bases; bases outside gene matches: 6. The CDR3 is 15 residues long. From germline, CDR1 is SGHRS and CDR2 YFSETQ. CDR3 amino acids: CASSLAGGPGYGYTF. Here the CDR3 DNA reads TGCGCCAGCAGCTTGGCAGGGGGCCCGGGGTATGGCTACACCTTC.

The CDR3 reads CASSRTSDIQYF. The CDR3 DNA follows: TGCGCCAGCAGCCGCACTAGTGACATTCAGTACTTC. V gene TRBV4-1 combines with J gene TRBJ2-4; TRBD2 is a possible D gene (5 bases). Germline lookup yields CDR1 MGHRA and CDR2 YSYEKL. The ends were cut back, 4 bases at V and 8 bases at J, with 9 bases in the middle. CDR3 length: 12 amino acids.

The chain has TRBV25-1 and TRBJ2-2; the D is unclear. CDR3 length equals 12 residues. Germline lookup yields CDR1 MGHDK and CDR2 SYGVNS. The germline V and J ends were trimmed by 2 bases and 13 bases, with 11 bases remaining between them. The CDR3 sequence is CASSEPYPPLFF. CDR3 DNA sequence: TGTGCCAGCAGTGAACCCTACCCTCCGCTGTTTTTT.

V and J are TRBV5-1 and TRBJ2-2, with a possible D match to TRBD2 (5 bases). In germline, CDR1 is SGHRS, CDR2 YFSETQ. V was trimmed by 4 bases and J by 1 base, leaving 14 bases between them. The CDR3 is 16 residues long. The CDR3 coding sequence is TGCGCCAGCAGCCCTGAGGTGGGGAGGAACACCGGGGAGCTGTTTTTT. Translation: CASSPEVGRNTGELFF.

The chain employs TRBV6-5 and TRBJ1-2; D possibly corresponds to TRBD1 (5 bases). The CDR3 spans 13 residues. The germline gives CDR1 MNHEY, CDR2 SVGAGI. The V and J ends lost 6 bases and 7 bases respectively, with 15 bases between them. This CDR3 is CASSTPPQGGYTF. The DNA for the CDR3 is TGTGCCAGCAGCACGCCACCGCAGGGTGGCTACACCTTC.

This clone was seen once. CDR3 loop: CASSLFAGGESYNEQFF. The CDR3 region has the DNA TGTGCCAGCAGCTTGTTTGCGGGGGGCGAATCCTACAATGAGCAGTTCTTC. The chain links TRBV5-6 to TRBJ2-1; 8 nucleotides agree with TRBD2. Germline V gene data show CDR1 as SGHDT and CDR2 as YYEEEE. The CDR3 is made up of 17 amino acids. J was trimmed by 1 base and V by 1 base; bases with no gene match: 7.

The chain employs TRBV18 and TRBJ2-5; D is unresolved. V lost 2 bases, J lost 5 bases, and 9 bases lay in between. This CDR3 comprises 13 residues. CDR1 and CDR2 from the germline V gene are KGHSH and LQKENI. CDR3 DNA: TGTGCCAGCTCACCAACGGCCGCGGAGACCCAGTACTTC. Its protein product is CASSPTAAETQYF.

The V gene is TRBV2, the J gene TRBJ2-1, with 8 bases identical to TRBD2. The CDR3 is 14 amino acids. V lost 6 bases, J lost 4 bases, and 5 bases stayed unmatched. From germline, CDR1 is SNHLY and CDR2 FYNNEI. The chain's CDR3 is CASSQLAVYNEQFF. Here the CDR3 DNA reads TGTGCCAGCAGCCAACTAGCGGTTTACAATGAGCAGTTCTTC.

V gene TRBV5-4 combines with J gene TRBJ2-7; 7 nucleotides align to TRBD2. The CDR3 has 15 amino acids. The germline gives CDR1 SGHNT, CDR2 YYREEE (reference sequence). V trimming: 3 bases; J trimming: 4 bases; junction bases outside the gene matches: 10. The CDR3, as DNA: TGTGCCAGCAGCTGGACGGGGGAGGGGAAGTACGAGCAGTACTTC. Translation gives CASSWTGEGKYEQYF.

The rearrangement uses TRBV4-3 and TRBJ1-5, with D possibly matching TRBD1 (5 bases). Trimming stripped 1 base from V and 0 bases from J, with 7 bases between. This CDR3 region has 15 residues. Germline V gene sequence: CDR1 LGHNA, CDR2 YSLEER. DNA for the CDR3: TGCGCCAGCAGCCAAGGCAGGGTTAGCAATCAGCCCCAGCATTTT. It encodes CASSQGRVSNQPQHF.

The J gene is TRBJ2-5, the V gene TRBV10-1; tentatively, D is TRBD1 (6 bases). CDR1 and CDR2 from the germline V gene are WNHNN and SYGVQD (reference sequence). The CDR3 has 15 amino acids. V was pared by 0 bases and J by 3 bases, with 11 bases between. CDR3 DNA: TGCGCCAGCAGTGAGTCCAGGGGCCGGGAAGAGACCCAGTACTTC. Residues: CASSESRGREETQYF.

A single count supports this clone. V and J are TRBV5-6 and TRBJ1-1; D gene unclear. V gave up 0 bases and J gave up 6 bases, with 9 bases separating them. Germline CDR1 and CDR2: SGHDT and YYEEEE. The CDR3 consists of 13 residues. The CDR3 DNA reads TGTGCCAGCAGCTTGGAATGGCCCCCTGAAGCTTTCTTT. Protein: CASSLEWPPEAFF.

The CDR3 reads CASSLVLVVTDTQYF. The CDR3 bases are TGTGCCAGCAGCCTAGTTCTAGTAGTAACAGATACGCAGTATTTT. The rearrangement uses TRBV7-2 and TRBJ2-3; D is uncertain. The CDR3 has 15 residues. CDR1 SGHTA and CDR2 FQGNSA come from the germline V gene. V lost 5 bases, J lost 3 bases, and 15 bases lay in between.

The V gene is TRBV27, the J gene TRBJ1-2, with unresolved D. The CDR3 is made up of 13 amino acids. V was cut by 5 bases and J by 5 bases, with 12 bases left in between. Germline assignment: CDR1 MNHEY and CDR2 SMNVEV (reference sequence). The CDR3 DNA reads as TGTGCCAGCAGTCCGGTTGAGGGTTATGGCTACACCTTC. Its translation: CASSPVEGYGYTF.

This chain connects TRBV2 to TRBJ2-1, with D possibly matching TRBD2 (7 bases). Germline V gene data show CDR1 as SNHLY and CDR2 as FYNNEI. V lost 3 bases to trimming and J lost 0 bases, with 12 bases between them. This CDR3 is 16 amino acids long. The CDR3 reads CASSDGGRPSYNEQFF. Here the CDR3 DNA reads TGTGCCAGCAGTGACGGGGGGCGCCCCTCCTACAATGAGCAGTTCTTC.

The chain carries TRBV4-1 and TRBJ2-5, with 8 nucleotides matching TRBD2. Germline V gives CDR1 MGHRA, CDR2 YSYEKL. The CDR3 has 18 amino acids. The V segment lost 0 bases and the J segment 2 bases; nucleotides outside the gene matches: 11. The DNA for the CDR3 is TGCGCCAGCAGCCAAGATGAGGTAACTAGCGGCCTACAAGAGACCCAGTACTTC. It specifies CASSQDEVTSGLQETQYF.

This clone was found once. This chain links TRBV28 with TRBJ2-1; 9 positions agree with TRBD2. V dropped 8 bases and J dropped 7; count of bases not matched to a gene: 21. The CDR3 is made up of 18 amino acids. Germline CDR1 reads MDHEN; CDR2 reads SYDVKM. In DNA form, the CDR3 reads TGTGCCAGCCCTCCGGCAACAGGACTAGCGTGGGGAGCGAATGAGCAGTTCTTC. Protein product: CASPPATGLAWGANEQFF. Full variable domain (remainder filled in from reference TRBV28 and TRBJ2-1): DVKVTQSSRYLVKRTGEKVFLECVQDMDHENMFWYRQDPGLGLRLIYFSYDVKMKEKGDIPEGYSVSREKKERFSLILESASTNQTSMYLCASPPATGLAWGANEQFFGPGTRLTVL.